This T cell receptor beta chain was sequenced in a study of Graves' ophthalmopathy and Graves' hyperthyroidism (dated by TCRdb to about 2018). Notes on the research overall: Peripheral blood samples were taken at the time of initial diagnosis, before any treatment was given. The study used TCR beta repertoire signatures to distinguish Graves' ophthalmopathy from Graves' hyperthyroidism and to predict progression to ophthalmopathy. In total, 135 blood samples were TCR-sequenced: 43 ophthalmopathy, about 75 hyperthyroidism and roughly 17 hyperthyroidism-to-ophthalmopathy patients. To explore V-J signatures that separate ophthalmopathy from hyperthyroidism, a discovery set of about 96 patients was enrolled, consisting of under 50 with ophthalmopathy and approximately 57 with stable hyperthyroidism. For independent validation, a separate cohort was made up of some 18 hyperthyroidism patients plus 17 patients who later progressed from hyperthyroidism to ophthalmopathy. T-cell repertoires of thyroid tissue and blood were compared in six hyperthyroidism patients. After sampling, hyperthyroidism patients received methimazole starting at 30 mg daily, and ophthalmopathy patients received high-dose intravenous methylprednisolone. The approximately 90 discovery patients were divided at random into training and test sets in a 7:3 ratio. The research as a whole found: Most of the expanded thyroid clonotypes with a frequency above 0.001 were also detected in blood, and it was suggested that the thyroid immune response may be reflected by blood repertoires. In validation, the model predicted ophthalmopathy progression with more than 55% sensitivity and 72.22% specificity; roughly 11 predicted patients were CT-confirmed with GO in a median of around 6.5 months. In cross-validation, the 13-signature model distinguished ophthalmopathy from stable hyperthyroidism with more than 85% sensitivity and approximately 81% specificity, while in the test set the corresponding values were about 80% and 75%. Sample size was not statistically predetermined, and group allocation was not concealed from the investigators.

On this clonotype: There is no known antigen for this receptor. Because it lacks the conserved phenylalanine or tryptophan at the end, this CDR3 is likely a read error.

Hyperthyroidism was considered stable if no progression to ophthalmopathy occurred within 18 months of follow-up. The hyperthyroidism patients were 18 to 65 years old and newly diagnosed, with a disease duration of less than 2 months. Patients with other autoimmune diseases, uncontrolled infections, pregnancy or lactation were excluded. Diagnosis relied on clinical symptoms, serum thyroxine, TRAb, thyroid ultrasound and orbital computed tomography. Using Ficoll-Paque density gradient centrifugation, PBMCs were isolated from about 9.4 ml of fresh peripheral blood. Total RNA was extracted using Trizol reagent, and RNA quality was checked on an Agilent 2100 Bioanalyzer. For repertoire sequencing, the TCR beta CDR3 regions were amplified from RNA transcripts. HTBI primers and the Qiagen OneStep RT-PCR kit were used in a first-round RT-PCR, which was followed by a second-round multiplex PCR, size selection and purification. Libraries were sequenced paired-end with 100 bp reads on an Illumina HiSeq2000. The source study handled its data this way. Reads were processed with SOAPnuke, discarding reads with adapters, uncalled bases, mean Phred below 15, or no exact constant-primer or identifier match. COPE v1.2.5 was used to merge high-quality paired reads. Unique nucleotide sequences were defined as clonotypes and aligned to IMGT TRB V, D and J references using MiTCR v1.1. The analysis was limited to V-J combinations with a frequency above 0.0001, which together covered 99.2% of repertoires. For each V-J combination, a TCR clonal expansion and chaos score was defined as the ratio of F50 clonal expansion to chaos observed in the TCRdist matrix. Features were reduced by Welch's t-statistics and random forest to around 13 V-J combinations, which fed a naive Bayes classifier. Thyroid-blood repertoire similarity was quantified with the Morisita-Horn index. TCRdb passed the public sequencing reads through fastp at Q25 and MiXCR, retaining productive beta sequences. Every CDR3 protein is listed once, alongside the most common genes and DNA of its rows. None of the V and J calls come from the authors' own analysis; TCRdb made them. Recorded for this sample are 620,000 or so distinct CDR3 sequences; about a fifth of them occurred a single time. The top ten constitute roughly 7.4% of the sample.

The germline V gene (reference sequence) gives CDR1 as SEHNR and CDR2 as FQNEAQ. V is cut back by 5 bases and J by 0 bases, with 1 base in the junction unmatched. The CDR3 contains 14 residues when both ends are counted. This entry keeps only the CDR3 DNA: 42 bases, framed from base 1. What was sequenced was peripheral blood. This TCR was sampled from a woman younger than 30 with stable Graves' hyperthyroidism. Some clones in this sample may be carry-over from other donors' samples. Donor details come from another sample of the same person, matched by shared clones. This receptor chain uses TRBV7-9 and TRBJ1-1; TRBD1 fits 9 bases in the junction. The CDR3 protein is CASSTGGMNTEAFY. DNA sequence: TGTGCCAGCAGCACAGGGGGCATGAACACTGAAGCTTTCTAT.